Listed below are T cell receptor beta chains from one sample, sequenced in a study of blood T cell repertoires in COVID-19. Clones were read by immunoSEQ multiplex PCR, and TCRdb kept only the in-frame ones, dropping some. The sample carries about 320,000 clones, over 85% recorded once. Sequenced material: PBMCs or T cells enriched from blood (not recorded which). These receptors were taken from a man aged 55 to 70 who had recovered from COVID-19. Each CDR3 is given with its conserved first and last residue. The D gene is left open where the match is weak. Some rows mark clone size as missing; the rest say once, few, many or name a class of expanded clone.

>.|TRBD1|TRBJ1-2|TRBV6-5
TGTGCCAGCAGTTACTCCGACAGGGGGACGAGGGGCTACACCTTC
CASSYSDRGTRGYTF
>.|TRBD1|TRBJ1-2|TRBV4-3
TGCGCCAGCAGCCATACTGGGGACAGGGGAATCTATGGCTACACCTTC
CASSHTGDRGIYGYTF
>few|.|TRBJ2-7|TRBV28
TGTGCCACCGGCAGGATTACAGGAGTCTACGAGCAGTACTTC
CATGRITGVYEQYF
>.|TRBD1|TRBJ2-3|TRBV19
TGTGCCAGTAGTATATTGGGGACAGGAAACACAGATACGCAGTATTTT
CASSILGTGNTDTQYF
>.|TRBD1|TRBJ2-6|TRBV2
TGTGCCAGCAGTGCTGACAGGGGCGGTGGGGCCAACGTCCTGACTTTC
CASSADRGGGANVLTF
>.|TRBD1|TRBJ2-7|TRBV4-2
TGTGCCAGCAGCCTAAATGCTCGGGACAGAGCCTACGAGCAGTACTTC
CASSLNARDRAYEQYF
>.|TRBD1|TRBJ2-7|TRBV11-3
TGTGCCAGCAGCCTTTGGACAGGGGGCACCTACGAGCAGTACTTC
CASSLWTGGTYEQYF
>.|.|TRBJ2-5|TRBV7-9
TGTGCCAGCAGCTTAGGGTGGGGCCAGGGTCAAGAGACCCAGTACTTC
CASSLGWGQGQETQYF
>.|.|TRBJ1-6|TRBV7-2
TGTGCCAGCAGCTTTACGGGACAAATAAATTCACCCCTCCACTTT
CASSFTGQINSPLHF
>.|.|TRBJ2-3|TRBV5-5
TGTGCCAGCAGCCAAGCCTCAACAGGGTTCACAGATACGCAGTATTTT
CASSQASTGFTDTQYF
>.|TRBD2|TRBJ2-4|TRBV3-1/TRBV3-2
TGTGCCAGCAGCCCGACTAGCGTGTCCAAAAACATTCAGTACTTC
CASSPTSVSKNIQYF
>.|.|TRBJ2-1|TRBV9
TGTGCCAGCAGCGGGCGGGACAGAGCCTACAATGAGCAGTTCTTC
CASSGRDRAYNEQFF
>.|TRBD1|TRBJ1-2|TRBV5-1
TGCGCCAGCAGCCCTTGGACAGGGGGCGGCTACACCTTC
CASSPWTGGGYTF
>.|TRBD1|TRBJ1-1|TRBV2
TGTGCCAGCAGTGGACAGGGGTTAGGTGAAGCTTTCTTT
CASSGQGLGEAFF
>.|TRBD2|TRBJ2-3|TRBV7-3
TGTGCCAGCAGCTTAAGGGCGGGAGTAATCACAGATACGCAGTATTTT
CASSLRAGVITDTQYF
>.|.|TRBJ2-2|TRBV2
TGTGCCAGCATGAGGAACACCGGGGAGCTGTTTTTT
CASMRNTGELFF
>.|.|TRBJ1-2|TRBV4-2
TGTGCCAGCAGCCAAGGTTGGGAGGAGAACTATGGCTACACCTTC
CASSQGWEENYGYTF